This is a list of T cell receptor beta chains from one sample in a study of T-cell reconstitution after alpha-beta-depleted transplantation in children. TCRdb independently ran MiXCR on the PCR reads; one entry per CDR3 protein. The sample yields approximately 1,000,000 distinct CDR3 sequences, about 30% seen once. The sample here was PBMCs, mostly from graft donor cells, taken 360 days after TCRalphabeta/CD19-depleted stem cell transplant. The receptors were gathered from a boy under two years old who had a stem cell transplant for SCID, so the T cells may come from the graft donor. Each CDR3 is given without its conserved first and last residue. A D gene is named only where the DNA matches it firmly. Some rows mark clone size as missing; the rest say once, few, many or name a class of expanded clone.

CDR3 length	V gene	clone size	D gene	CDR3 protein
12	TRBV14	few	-	ASSQGVTYNEQF
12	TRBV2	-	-	ASRIRAENTEAF
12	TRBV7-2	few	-	ASSRDGNTDTQY
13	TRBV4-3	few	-	ASSQGGGSFGEQF
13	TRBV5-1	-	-	ASSFSGVSYNEQF
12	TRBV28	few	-	ASSLLGMSYEQY
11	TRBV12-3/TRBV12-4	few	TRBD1	ASSDRGPGELF
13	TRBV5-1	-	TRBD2	ASSLQAGGPDTQY
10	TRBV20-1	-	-	SARSPDTEAF
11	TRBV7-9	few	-	ASVRTANEKLF
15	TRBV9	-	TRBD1	ASSTHRGEDAKNIQY
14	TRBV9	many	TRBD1	ASSVGWDSSKNIQY
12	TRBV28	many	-	ASSSGDRDNEQF
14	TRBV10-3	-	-	AISESVGAENNEQF
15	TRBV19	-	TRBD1	ASSTPGQGVPGEKLF
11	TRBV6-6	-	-	ASSSRPGTEQY
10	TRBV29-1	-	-	SVESGENIQY
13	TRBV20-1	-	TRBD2	SARPSGGYTGELF
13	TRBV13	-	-	ASSRWDRRTDTQY
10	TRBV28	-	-	ASTNGGVEAF
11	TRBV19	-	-	ASSRQENYGYT
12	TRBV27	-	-	ASSRRQMNTEAF
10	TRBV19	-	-	ASSSRAETQY
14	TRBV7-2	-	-	ASSLGVEVGTDTQY
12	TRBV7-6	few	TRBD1	ASSTDREGNTIY
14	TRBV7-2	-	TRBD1	ASSWFLGTGGETQY
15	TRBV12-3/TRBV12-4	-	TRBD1	ASRPTTSRGLGEKLF
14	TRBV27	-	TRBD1	ASSFSTGVLSYEQY